This record concerns one TCR beta chain sequence. No antigen is known for it. Reanalyzing the 5' RACE reads, TCRdb keeps one entry per CDR3 protein, without DNA. The listing records hundreds of thousands of distinct CDR3 sequences. The entry originates in a study of T cells expressing NK-cell markers. CDR3 length: 15 amino acids. Germline CDR1 reads SGHTA; CDR2 reads FQGNSA. The study, taken as a whole, reports: Six donors carried dominant NKG2C+ clonotypes that made up roughly 1.0-7.0% of their CD8+ T cells.

The TCR comes from a woman aged 18 to 75 in good health. Input material: blood T cells: a sorted CD56 or NKG2C T cell subset, CD4+ or CD8+ T cells, or bulk PBMC T cells (not recorded which). The V call is TRBV7-2, the J call TRBJ2-5; TCRdb calls TRBD1, which cannot be checked without DNA. This chain's CDR3 is CASSLRGTGGETQYF.